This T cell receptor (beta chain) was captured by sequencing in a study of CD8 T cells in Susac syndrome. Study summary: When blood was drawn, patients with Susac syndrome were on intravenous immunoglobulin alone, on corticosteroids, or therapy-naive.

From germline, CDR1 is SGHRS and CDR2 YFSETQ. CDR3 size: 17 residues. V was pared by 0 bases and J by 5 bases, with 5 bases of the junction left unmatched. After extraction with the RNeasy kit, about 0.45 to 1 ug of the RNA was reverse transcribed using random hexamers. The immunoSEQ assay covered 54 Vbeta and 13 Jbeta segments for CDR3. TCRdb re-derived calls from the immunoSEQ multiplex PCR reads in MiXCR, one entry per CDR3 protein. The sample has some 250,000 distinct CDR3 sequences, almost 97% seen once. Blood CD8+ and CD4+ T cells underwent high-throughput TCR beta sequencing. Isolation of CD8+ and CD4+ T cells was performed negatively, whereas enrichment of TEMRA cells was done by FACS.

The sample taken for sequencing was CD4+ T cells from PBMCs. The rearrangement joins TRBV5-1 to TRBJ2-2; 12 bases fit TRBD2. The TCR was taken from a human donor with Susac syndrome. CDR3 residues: CASSLETSGRLTGELFF. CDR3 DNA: TGCGCCAGCAGCTTGGAGACTAGCGGGAGATTAACCGGGGAGCTGTTTTTT.